This T cell receptor beta chain emerged from a study of blood T cell repertoires in COVID-19. About the research overall: T cells, B-cell-depleted T cells, or PBMCs supplied cDNA or gDNA.

V trimming: 6 bases; J trimming: 6 bases; junction bases outside the gene matches: 7. Germline values: CDR1 WNHNN, CDR2 SYGVQD (reference sequence). The CDR3 extends over 14 amino acids. Under the authors' procedure: Amplified reference gene primers provided the basis for estimating nucleated cell counts. Data came from immunoSEQ multiplex PCR; TCRdb stores just in-frame clones and leaves some out. That table furnishes V, J and clone size, whereas the DNA furnished D and trimming. The table lists over 200,000 clones, roughly 80% of them singletons. Input material: peripheral blood. The receptor was isolated from a woman at least 80 years old with acute or convalescent COVID-19. The chain recombines TRBV10-1 with TRBJ2-1; TRBD1 agrees at 8 bases. CDR3 sequence reads: CASSTPGQVNEQFF. In DNA, the CDR3 is TGCGCCAGCAGCACACCGGGACAGGTCAATGAGCAGTTCTTC.